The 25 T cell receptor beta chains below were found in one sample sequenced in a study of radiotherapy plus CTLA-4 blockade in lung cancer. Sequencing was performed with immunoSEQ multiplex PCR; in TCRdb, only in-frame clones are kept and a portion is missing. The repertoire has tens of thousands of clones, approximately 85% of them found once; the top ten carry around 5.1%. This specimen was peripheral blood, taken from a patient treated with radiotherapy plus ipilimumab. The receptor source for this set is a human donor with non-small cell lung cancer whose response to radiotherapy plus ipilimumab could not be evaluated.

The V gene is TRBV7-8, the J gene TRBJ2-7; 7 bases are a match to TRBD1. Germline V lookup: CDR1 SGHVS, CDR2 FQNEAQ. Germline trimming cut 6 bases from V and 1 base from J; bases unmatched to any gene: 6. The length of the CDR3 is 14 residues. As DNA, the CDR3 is TGTGCCAGCAGGACAGGGATGGGATCCTACGAGCAGTACTTC. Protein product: CASRTGMGSYEQYF.

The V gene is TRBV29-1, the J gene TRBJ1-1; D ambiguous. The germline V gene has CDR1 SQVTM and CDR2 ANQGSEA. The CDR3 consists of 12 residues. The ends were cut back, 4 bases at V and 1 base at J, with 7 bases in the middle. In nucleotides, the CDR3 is TGCAGCGTTGGAGGAGCGAACACTGAAGCTTTCTTT. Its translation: CSVGGANTEAFF.

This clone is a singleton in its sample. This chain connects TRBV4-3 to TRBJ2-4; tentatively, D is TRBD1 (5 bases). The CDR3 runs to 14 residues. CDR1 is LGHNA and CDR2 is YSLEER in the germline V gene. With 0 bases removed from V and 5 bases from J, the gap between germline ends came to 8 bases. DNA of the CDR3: TGCGCCAGCAGCCAAGAATTCAGGGAAAACATTCAGTACTTC. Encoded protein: CASSQEFRENIQYF.

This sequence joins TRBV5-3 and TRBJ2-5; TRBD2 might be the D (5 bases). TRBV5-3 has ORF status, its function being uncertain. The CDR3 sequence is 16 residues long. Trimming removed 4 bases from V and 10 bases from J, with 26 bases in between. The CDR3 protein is CARSPFGRRLTRDQYF. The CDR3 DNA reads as TGTGCCAGAAGCCCGTTTGGTCGCAGGCTCACCCGGGACCAGTACTTC.

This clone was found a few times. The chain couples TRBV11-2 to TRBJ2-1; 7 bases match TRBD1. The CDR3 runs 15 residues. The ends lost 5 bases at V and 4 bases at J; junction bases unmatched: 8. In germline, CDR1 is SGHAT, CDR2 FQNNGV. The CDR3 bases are TGTGCCAGCAGCCTCTTTGCAGGGGGTTACAATGAGCAGTTCTTC. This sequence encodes CASSLFAGGYNEQFF.

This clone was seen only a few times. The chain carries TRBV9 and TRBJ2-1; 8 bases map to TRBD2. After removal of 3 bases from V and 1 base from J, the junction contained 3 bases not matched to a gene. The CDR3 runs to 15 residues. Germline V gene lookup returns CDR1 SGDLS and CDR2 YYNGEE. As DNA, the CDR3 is TGTGCCAGCAGCGCGGGGGGGCGGTCCTACAATGAGCAGTTCTTC. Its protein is CASSAGGRSYNEQFF.

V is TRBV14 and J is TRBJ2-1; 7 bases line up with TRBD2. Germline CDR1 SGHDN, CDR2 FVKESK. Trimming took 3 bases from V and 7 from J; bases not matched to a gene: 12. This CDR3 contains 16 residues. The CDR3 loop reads CASSQRGLVIKNEQFF. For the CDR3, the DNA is TGTGCCAGCAGCCAGCGTGGACTAGTAATAAAAAATGAGCAGTTCTTC.

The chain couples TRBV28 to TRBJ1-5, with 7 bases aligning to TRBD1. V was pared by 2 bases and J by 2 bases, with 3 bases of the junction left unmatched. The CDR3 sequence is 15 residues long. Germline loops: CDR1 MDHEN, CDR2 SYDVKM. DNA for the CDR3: TGTGCCAGCAGTTTAGAAACAGGGGGCAATCAGCCCCAGCATTTT. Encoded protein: CASSLETGGNQPQHF.

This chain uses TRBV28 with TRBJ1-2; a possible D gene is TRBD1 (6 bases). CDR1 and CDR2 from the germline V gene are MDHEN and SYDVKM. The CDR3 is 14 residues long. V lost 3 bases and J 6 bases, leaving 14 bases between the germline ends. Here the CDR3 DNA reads TGTGCCAGCAGTTTTGATAGGACAGTAGATGGCTACACCTTC. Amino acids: CASSFDRTVDGYTF.

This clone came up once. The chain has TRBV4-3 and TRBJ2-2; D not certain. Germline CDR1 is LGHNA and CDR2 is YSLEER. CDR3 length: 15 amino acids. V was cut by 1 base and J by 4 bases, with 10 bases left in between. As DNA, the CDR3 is TGCGCCAGCAGCCAAGGGTTGACGGGCACCGGGGAGCTGTTTTTT. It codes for CASSQGLTGTGELFF.

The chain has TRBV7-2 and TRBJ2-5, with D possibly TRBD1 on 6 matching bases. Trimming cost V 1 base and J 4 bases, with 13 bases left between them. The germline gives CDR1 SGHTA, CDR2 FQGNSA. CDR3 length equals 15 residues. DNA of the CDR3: TGTGCCAGCAGCTTAGGGAGCACAGGGTCAGAGACCCAGTACTTC. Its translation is CASSLGSTGSETQYF.

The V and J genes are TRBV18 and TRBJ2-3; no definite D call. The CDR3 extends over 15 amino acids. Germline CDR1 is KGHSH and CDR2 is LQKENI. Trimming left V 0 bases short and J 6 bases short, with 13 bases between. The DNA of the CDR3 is TGTGCCAGCTCACCACCGGTGGCCCAGAGGGATACGCAGTATTTT. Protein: CASSPPVAQRDTQYF.

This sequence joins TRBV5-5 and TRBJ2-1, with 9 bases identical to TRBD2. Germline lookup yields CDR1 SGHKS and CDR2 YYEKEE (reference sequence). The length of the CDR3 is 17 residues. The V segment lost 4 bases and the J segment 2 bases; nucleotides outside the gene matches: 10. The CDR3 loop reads CASSRSGRPTTYNEQFF. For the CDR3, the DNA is TGTGCCAGCAGCCGAAGCGGGAGGCCCACAACCTACAATGAGCAGTTCTTC.

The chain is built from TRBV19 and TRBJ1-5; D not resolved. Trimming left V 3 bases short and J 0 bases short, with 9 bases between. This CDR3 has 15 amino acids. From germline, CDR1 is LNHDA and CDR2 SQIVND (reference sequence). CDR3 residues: CASSIYSDSNQPQHF. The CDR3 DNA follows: TGTGCCAGTAGTATTTACAGTGATAGCAATCAGCCCCAGCATTTT.

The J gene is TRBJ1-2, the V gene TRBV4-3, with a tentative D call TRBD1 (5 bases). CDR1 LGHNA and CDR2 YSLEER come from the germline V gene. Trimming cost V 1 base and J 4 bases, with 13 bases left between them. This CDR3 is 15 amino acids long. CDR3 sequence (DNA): TGCGCCAGCAGCCAAGGCCCGGGGGAGGTCTATGGCTACACCTTC. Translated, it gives CASSQGPGEVYGYTF.

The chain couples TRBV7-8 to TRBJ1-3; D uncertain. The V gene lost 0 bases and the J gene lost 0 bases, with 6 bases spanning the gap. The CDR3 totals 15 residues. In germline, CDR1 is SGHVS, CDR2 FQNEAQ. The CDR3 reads CASSLAESSGNTIYF. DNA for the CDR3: TGTGCCAGCAGCTTAGCCGAGAGCTCTGGAAACACCATATATTTT.

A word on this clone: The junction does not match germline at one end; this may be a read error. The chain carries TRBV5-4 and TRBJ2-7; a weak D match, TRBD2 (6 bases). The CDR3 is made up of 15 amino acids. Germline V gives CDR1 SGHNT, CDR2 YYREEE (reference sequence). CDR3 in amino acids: CASSFVAAGSSEQYF. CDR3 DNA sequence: TGTGCCAGCAGCTTTGTGGCAGCGGGCTCCTCCGAGCAGTACTTC.

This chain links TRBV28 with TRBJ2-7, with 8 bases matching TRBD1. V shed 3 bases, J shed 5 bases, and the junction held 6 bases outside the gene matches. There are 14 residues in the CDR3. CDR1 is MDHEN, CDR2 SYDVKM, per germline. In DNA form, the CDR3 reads TGTGCCAGCAGTTTGGCCCAGGGGGCTCACGAGCAGTACTTC. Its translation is CASSLAQGAHEQYF.

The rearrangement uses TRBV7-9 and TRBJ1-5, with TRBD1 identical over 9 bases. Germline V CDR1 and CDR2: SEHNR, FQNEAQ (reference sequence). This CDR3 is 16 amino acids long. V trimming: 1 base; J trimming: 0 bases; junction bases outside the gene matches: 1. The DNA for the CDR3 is TGTGCCAGCAGCTTAGGGGACAGGGATAGCAATCAGCCCCAGCATTTT. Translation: CASSLGDRDSNQPQHF.

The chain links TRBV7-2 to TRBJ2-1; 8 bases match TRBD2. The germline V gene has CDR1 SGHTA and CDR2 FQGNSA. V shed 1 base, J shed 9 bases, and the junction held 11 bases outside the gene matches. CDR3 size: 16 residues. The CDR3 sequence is CASSLGLSGSGAEQFF. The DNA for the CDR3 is TGTGCCAGCAGCTTAGGATTGAGCGGGAGTGGGGCTGAGCAGTTCTTC.

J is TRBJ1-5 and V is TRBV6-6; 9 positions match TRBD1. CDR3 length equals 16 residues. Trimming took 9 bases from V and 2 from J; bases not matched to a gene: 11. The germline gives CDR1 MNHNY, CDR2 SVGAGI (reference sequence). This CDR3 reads CASLRTGGAGNQPQHF. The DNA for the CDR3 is TGTGCCAGTCTCAGAACAGGGGGCGCGGGCAATCAGCCCCAGCATTTT.

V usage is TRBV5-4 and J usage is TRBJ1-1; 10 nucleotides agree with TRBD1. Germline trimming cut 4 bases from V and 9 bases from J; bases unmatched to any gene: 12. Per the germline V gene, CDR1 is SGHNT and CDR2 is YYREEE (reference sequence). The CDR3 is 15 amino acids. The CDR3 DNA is TGTGCCAGCAGCCAAGGACCAGGGACAGGGGACAAAGCTTTCTTT. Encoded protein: CASSQGPGTGDKAFF. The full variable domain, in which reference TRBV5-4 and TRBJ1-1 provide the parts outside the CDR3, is ETGVTQSPTHLIKTRGQQVTLRCSSQSGHNTVSWYQQALGQGPQFIFQYYREEENGRGNFPPRFSGLQFPNYSSELNVNALELDDSALYLCASSQGPGTGDKAFFGQGTRLTVV.

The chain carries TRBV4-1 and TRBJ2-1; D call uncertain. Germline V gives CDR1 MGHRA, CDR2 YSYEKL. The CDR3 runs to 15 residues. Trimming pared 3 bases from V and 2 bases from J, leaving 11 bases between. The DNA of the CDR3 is TGCGCCAGCAGCCAGATACTATCTACCTACAATGAGCAGTTCTTC. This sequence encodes CASSQILSTYNEQFF.

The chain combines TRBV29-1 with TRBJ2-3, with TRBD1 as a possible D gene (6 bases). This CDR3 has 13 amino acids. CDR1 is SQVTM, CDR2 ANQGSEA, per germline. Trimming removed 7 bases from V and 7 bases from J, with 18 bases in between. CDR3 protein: CSGRGTSINTQYF. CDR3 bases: TGCAGCGGAAGGGGGACATCGATAAATACGCAGTATTTT.

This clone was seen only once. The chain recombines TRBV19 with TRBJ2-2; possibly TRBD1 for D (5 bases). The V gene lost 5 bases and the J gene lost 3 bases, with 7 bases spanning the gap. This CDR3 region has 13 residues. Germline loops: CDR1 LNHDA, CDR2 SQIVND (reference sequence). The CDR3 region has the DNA TGTGCCAGTAGTCGACAGTACACCGGGGAGCTGTTTTTT. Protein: CASSRQYTGELFF.